This T cell receptor beta chain was profiled in a study of T-cell reconstitution after alpha-beta-depleted transplantation in children (TCRdb year 2016). In the study overall: Using TCR repertoire profiling, the study followed T-cell immune reconstitution in a quantitative way in children after TCRalphabeta/CD19-depleted allogeneic hematopoietic cell transplantation.

Library construction relied on PCR. These reads were obtained on an Illumina HiSeq 2500. TCR library preparation used molecular barcoding, with unique molecular identifiers applied to normalize quantification of the TCRbeta repertoire. TCRdb passed the public sequencing reads through fastp at Q25 and MiXCR, retaining productive beta sequences. When rows share a CDR3 protein, they turn into one entry using the most common DNA and genes. The sample has 500,000 to 600,000 distinct CDR3 sequences on record, approximately 16% of them singletons. Over 3% of the sample is taken by the ten largest. Relative to germline, V is 1 base shorter and J is 0 bases shorter, with 16 bases between their ends. The CDR3 contains 16 residues, cysteine and phenylalanine counted. The sequence is cut down to CDR3 DNA, 48 bases in frame from base 1. The germline V gene (reference sequence) supplies CDR1 DFQATT and CDR2 SNEGSKA.

Remarks on this clonotype: Its target antigen remains unknown. Qualities for individual bases were not recorded, and no much larger clone is one base off.

The receptor comes from a human donor who donated a stem cell graft to a child with acute lymphoblastic leukemia. The rearrangement combines TRBV20-1 with TRBJ2-7; TRBD2 might be the D gene, on 5 matching bases. The sample consisted of PBMCs from the stem cell graft donor, taken from the stem cell graft. The DNA sequence is given as TGCAGTGCTAGAGGCCTCCTCGGCGGGTCCTCCTACGAGCAGTACTTC. Its protein is CSARGLLGGSSYEQYF.